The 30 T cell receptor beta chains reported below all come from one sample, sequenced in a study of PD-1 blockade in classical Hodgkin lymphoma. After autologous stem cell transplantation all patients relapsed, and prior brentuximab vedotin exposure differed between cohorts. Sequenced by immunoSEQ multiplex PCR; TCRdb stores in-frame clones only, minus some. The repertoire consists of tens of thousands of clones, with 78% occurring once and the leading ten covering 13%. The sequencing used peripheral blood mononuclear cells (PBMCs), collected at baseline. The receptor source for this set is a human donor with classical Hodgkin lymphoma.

CDR3 bases: TGCGCCAGCAGCCTGGGGGGACAGCCCCAAAAACTGTTTTTT. Protein product: CASSLGGQPQKLFF. The genes are TRBV5-1 and TRBJ1-4, with 7 bases lining up with TRBD1. Trimming removed 4 bases from V and 9 bases from J; junction bases left unmatched: 9. Germline-derived CDR1 and CDR2 are SGHRS and YFSETQ. The CDR3 contains 14 residues.

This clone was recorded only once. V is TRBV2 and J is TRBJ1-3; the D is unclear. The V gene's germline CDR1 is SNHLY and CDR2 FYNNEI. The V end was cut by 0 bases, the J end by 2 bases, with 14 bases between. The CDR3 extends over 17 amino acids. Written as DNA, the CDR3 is TGTGCCAGCAGTGAAGCTCAGTTAGGGTTCCCTGGAAACACCATATATTTT. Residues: CASSEAQLGFPGNTIYF.

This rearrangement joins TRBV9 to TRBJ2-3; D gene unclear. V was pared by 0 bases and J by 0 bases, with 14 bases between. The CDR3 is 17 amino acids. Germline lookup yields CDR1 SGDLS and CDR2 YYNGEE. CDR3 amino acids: CASSVVGHPVSTDTQYF. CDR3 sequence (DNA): TGTGCCAGCAGCGTAGTGGGTCACCCCGTTAGCACAGATACGCAGTATTTT.

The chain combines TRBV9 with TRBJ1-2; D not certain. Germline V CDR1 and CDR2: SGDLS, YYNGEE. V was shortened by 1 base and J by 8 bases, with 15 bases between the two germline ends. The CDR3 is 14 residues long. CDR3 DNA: TGTGCCAGCAGCGTAAGTGACCCCGATCCGGGCTACACCTTC. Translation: CASSVSDPDPGYTF.

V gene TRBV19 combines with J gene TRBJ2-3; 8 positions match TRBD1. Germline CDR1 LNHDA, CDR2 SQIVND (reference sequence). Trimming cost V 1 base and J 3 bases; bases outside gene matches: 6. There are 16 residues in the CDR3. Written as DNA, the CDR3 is TGTGCCAGTAGTATAGGTGGGCAGGGGGCAACAGATACGCAGTATTTT. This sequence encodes CASSIGGQGATDTQYF.

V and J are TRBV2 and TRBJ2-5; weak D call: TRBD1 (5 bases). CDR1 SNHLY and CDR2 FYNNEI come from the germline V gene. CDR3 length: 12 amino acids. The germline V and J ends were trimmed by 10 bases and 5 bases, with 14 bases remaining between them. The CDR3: CAIGRVLETQYF. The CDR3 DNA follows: TGTGCCATAGGCAGGGTGCTTGAGACCCAGTACTTC.

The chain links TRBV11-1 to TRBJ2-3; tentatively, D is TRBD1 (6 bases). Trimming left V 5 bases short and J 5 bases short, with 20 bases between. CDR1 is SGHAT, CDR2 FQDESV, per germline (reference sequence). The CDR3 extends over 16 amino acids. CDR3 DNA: TGTGCCAGCAGCCGAATGGGGGCGAGGGCGAGAGATACGCAGTATTTT. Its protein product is CASSRMGARARDTQYF.

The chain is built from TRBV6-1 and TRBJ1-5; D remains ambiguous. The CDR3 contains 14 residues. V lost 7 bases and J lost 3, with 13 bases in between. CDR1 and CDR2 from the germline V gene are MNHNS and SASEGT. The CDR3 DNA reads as TGTGCCAGCACCCGACGGCTCCACAATCAGCCCCAGCATTTT. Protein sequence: CASTRRLHNQPQHF.

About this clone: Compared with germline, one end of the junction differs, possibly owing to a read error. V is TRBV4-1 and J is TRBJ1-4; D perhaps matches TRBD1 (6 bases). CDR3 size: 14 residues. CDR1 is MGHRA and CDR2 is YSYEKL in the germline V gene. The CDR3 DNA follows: TGCGCCAGCAGCAAGGACAGAACTTATGAAAAACTGTTTTTT. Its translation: CASSKDRTYEKLFF.

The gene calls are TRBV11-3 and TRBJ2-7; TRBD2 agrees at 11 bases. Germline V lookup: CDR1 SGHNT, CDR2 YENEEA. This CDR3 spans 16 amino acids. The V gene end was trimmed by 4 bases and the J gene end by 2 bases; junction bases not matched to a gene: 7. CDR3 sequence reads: CASSSPGLADPYEQYF. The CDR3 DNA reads TGTGCCAGCAGCTCTCCGGGACTAGCGGACCCCTACGAGCAGTACTTC.

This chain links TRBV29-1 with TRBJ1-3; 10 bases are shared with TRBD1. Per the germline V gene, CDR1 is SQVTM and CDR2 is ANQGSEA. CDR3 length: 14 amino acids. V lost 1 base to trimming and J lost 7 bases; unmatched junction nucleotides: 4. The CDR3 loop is CSVEGGQGINTIYF. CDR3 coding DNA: TGCAGCGTTGAAGGGGGACAGGGGATCAACACCATATATTTT.

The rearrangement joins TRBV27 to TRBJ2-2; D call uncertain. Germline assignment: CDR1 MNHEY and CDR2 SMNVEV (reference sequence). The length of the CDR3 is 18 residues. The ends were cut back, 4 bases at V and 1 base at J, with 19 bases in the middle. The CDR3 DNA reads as TGTGCCAGCAGTTCCCTCCATCATCAACAGATGAACACCGGGGAGCTGTTTTTT. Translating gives CASSSLHHQQMNTGELFF.

CDR3: CASSLGRTYGFEEQYF. The CDR3, as DNA: TGTGCCAGCAGCTTAGGCCGGACATACGGATTTGAAGAGCAGTACTTC. The chain recombines TRBV13 with TRBJ2-7; tentatively, D is TRBD1 (5 bases). Trimming removed 0 bases at V and 7 bases at J, with 19 bases between. This CDR3 has 16 amino acids. The germline V gene has CDR1 PRHDT and CDR2 FYEKMQ (reference sequence).

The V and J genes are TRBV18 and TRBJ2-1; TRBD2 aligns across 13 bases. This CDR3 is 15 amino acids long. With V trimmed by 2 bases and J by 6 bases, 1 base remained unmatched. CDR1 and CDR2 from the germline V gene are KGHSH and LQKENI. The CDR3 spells CASSPTSGGANEQFF. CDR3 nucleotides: TGTGCCAGCTCACCAACTAGCGGGGGGGCCAATGAGCAGTTCTTC.

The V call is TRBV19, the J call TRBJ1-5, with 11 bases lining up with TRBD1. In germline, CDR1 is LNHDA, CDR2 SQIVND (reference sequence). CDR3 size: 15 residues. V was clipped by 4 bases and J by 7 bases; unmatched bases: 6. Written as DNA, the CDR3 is TGTGCCAGTAGTAGAGGACAGGGGGCTTTGCAGCCCCAGCATTTT. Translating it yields CASSRGQGALQPQHF.

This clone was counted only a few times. The CDR3 coding sequence is TGTGCCAGCAGCTTGGGACAGGCGGGCGAGCAGTACTTC. This sequence encodes CASSLGQAGEQYF. The chain joins TRBV5-4 to TRBJ2-7, with D possibly matching TRBD1 (6 bases). V was shortened by 0 bases and J by 6 bases, with 10 bases between the two germline ends. Germline CDR1 SGHNT, CDR2 YYREEE (reference sequence). The CDR3 has 13 residues.

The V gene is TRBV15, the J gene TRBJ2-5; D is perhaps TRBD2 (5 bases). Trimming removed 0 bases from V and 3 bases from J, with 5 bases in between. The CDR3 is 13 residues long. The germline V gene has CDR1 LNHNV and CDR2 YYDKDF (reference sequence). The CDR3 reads CATSRDGEETQYF. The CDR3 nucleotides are TGTGCCACCAGCAGAGACGGGGAAGAGACCCAGTACTTC.

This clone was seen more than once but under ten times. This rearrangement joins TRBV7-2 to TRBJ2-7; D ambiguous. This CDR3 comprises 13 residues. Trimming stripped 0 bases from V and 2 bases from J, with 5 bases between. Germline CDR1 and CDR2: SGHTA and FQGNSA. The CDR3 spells CASSLAGPYEQYF. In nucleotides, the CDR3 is TGTGCCAGCAGCTTAGCAGGGCCCTACGAGCAGTACTTC.

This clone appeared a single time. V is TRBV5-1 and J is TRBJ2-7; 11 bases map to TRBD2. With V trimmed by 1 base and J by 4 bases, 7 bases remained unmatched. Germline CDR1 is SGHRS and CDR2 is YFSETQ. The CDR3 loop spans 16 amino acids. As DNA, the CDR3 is TGCGCCAGCAGCTTGAGTCCTAGCGGGGGGCTTTACGAGCAGTACTTC. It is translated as CASSLSPSGGLYEQYF.

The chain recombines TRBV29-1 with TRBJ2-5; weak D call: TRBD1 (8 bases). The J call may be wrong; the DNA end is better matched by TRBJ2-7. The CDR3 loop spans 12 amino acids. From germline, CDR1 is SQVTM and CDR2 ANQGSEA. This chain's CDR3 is CSATGGAYEQYF. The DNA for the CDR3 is TGCAGCGCCACAGGGGGGGCCTACGAGCAGTACTTC.

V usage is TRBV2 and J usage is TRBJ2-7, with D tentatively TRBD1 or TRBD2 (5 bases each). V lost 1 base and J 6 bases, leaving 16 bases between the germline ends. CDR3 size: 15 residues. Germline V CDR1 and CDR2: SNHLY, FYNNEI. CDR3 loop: CASSEDGTAWGEQYF. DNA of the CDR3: TGTGCCAGCAGTGAAGACGGGACGGCTTGGGGCGAGCAGTACTTC. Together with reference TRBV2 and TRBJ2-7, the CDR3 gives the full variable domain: EPEVTQTPSHQVTQMGQEVILRCVPISNHLYFYWYRQILGQKVEFLVSFYNNEISEKSEIFDDQFSVERPDGSNFTLKIRSTKLEDSAMYFCASSEDGTAWGEQYFGPGTRLTVT.

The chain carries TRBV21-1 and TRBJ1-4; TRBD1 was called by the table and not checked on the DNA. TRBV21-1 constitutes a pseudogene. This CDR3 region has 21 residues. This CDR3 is CASSNPHDRFQFFTTNEKLFF. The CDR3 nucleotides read TGTGCCAGCAGCAACCCCCACGACAGGTTCCAGTTTTTCACAACTAATGAAAAACTGTTTTTT.

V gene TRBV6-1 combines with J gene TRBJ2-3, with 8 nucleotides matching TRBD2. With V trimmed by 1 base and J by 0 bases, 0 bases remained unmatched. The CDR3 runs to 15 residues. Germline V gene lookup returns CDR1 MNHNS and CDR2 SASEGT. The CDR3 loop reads CASSEVAGSTDTQYF. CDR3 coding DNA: TGTGCCAGCAGTGAAGTAGCGGGGAGCACAGATACGCAGTATTTT.

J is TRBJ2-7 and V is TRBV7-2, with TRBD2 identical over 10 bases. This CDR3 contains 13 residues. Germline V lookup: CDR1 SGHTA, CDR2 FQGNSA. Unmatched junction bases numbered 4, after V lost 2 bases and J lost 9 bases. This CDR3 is CASSLSGGGRQYF. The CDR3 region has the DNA TGTGCCAGCAGCTTAAGCGGGGGGGGAAGGCAGTACTTC.

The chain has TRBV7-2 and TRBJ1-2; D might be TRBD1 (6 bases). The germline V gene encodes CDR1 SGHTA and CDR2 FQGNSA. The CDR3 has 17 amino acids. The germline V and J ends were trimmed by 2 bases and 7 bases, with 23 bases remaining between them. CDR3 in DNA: TGTGCCAGCAGCTTATACCCCGAGGAAGGGGGTGGGGGTGGCTACACCTTC. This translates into CASSLYPEEGGGGGYTF. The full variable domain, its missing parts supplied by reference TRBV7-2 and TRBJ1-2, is GAGVSQSPSNKVTEKGKDVELRCDPISGHTALYWYRQSLGQGLEFLIYFQGNSAPDKSGLPSDRFSAERTGGSVSTLTIQRTQQEDSAVYLCASSLYPEEGGGGGYTFGSGTRLTVV.

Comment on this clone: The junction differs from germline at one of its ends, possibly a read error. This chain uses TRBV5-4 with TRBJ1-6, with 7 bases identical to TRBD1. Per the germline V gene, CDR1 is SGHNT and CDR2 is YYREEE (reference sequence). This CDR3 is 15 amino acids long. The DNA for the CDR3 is TGCGCCAGCTCGGAAGGGGGCGCGCTGAATTCACCCCTCCACTTT. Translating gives CASSEGGALNSPLHF. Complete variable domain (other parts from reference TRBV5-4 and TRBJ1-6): ETGVTQSPTHLIKTRGQQVTLRCSSQSGHNTVSWYQQALGQGPQFIFQYYREEENGRGNFPPRFSGLQFPNYSSELNVNALELDDSALYLCASSEGGALNSPLHFGNGTRLTVT.

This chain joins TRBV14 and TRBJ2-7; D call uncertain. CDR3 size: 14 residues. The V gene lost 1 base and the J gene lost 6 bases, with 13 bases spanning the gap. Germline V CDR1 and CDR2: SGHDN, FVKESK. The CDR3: CASSQGTLRSEQYF. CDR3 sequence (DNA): TGTGCCAGCAGCCAAGGAACCCTTCGATCCGAGCAGTACTTC.

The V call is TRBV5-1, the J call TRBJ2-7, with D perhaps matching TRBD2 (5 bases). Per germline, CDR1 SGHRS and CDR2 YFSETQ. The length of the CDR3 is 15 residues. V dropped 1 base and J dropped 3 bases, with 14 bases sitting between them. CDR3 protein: CASSLSTRLIYEQYF. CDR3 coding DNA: TGCGCCAGCAGCTTGTCTACTCGACTAATCTACGAGCAGTACTTC.

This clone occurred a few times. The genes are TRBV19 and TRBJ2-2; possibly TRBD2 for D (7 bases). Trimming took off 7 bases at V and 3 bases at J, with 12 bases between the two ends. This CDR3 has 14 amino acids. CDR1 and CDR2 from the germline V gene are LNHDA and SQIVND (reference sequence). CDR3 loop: CASKGRGDTGELFF. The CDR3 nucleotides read TGTGCCAGTAAAGGGAGGGGGGACACCGGGGAGCTGTTTTTT.

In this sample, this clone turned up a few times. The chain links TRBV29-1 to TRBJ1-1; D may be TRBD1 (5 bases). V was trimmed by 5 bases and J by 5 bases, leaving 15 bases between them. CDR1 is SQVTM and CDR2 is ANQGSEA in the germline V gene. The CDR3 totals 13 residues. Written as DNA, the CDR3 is TGCAGCGTTCTATCTCGCGGGGGGACTGAAGCTTTCTTT. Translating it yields CSVLSRGGTEAFF.